The TCR beta chain under discussion was sequenced for a study of identical twins. To note about this clonotype: The target antigen is unknown.

TCRdb independently ran MiXCR on the 5' RACE reads; one entry per CDR3 protein. This repertoire shows about 730,000 distinct CDR3 sequences, approximately 22% found once; its top ten account for roughly 4%. Regarding the study as a whole: Analyses of zero insertions could be partly confounded by invariant MAIT and iNKT cells. Fewer insertions marked abundant cord blood beta clonotypes; young adult naive trended weakly, memory not at all.

These same data were also listed under a study on T cells expressing NK-cell markers. That work states: Similarly, these clonotypes led the CD3+CD56-NKG2C+ fraction as well in a few donors.

The TCR was taken from a young woman in good health. What was sequenced was PBMCs.

The CDR3 DNA follows: TGCAGTGCTACAGCGGGATTGGCCCACGAGCAGTACTTC. Translating gives CSATAGLAHEQYF. V and J are TRBV20-1 and TRBJ2-7; TRBD2 aligns across 7 bases. J lost 5 bases, V lost 4 bases, and 8 bases had no gene match. The CDR3 has 13 amino acids. The V gene's germline CDR1 is DFQATT and CDR2 SNEGSKA (reference sequence).